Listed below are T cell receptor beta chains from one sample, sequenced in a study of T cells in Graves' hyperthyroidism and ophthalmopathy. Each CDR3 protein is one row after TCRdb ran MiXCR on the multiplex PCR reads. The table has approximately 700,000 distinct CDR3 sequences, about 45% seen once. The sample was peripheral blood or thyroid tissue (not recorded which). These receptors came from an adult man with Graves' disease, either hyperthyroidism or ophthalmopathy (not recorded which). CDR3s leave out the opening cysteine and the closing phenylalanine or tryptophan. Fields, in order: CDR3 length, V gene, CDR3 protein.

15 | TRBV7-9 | ASSLDRTMGAKETQY
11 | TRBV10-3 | APTRLLSYGYT
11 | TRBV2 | ASSELVRYEQY
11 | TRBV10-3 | ASRGRTSYEQY
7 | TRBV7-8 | ASNGPLH
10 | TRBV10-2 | ASTPGRETQY
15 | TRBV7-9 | TSSLSPTGAPRSPLH
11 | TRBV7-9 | ASSQDQVNTIY
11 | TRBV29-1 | SANLDRATEAF
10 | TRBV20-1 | SASLAGQPQH
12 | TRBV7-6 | ASSLYRGQLEQY
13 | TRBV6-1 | ASSYSGSGRYEQY
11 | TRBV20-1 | SSAQGITDTQY
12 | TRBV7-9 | ASRGGYRAAGYT
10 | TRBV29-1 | GGTGFGNTIY
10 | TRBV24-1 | ATSARAGGYT
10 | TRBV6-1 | ASSSTQETQY
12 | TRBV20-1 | SALGQGATGELF
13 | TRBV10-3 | AISDPDRGGSPLH
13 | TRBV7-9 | ASSRSSGVDYEQY
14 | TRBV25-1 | ASSGPRGESNSPLH
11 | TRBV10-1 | ASSKDRQETQY